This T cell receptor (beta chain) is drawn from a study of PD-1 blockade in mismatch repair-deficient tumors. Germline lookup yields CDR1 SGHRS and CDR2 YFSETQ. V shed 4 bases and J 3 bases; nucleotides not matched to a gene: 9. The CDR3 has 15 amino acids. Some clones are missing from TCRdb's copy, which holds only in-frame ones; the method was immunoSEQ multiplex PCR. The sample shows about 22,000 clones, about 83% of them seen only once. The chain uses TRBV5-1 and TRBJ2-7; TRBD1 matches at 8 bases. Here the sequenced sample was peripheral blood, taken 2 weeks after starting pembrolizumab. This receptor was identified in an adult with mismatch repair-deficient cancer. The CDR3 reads CASSDSGTGNYEQYF. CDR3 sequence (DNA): TGCGCCAGCAGCGACTCCGGGACAGGCAACTACGAGCAGTACTTC.